The T cell receptor beta chain under discussion was sequenced for a study of blood T cell repertoires in COVID-19. Study-wide context: The samples span acute and convalescent COVID-19 from the United States, Italy and Spain.

Sequenced by immunoSEQ multiplex PCR; TCRdb stores in-frame clones only, minus some. The sample lists 200,000 to 300,000 clones; around 88% were seen once. Seattle-derived patients entered the study during active infection and were followed longitudinally. Germline lookup yields CDR1 SEHNR and CDR2 FQNEAQ (reference sequence). This CDR3 region has 14 residues. Unmatched junction bases numbered 6, after V lost 4 bases and J lost 5 bases. This sequence joins TRBV7-9 and TRBJ1-1; 8 nucleotides match TRBD1. Sequences were obtained from peripheral blood. The source is a woman aged 25-40 years with COVID-19, enrolled during active disease. The CDR3 loop is CASSSTGGRTEAFF. The CDR3 DNA follows: TGTGCCAGCAGCTCCACAGGGGGGAGAACTGAAGCTTTCTTT.